These 5 T cell receptor beta chains were all obtained from the same sample, sequenced in a study of blood T cell repertoires in COVID-19. Clones were sequenced by immunoSEQ multiplex PCR, and TCRdb holds only the in-frame ones, with some missing. This table holds 180,000 or so clones, roughly 86% found once. The material sequenced was peripheral blood. Every receptor here comes from a man aged 18-30 years with acute or convalescent COVID-19.

This clone was found a few times. CDR3 in DNA: TGTGCCAGCAGTGAAGCTAAGACGGGAGCGTTGAACACTGAAGCTTTCTTT. Amino acids: CASSEAKTGALNTEAFF. The chain joins TRBV6-1 to TRBJ1-1; D not certain. From germline, CDR1 is MNHNS and CDR2 SASEGT. With 0 bases removed from V and 0 bases from J, the gap between germline ends came to 14 bases. CDR3 size: 17 residues.

This chain joins TRBV4-1 and TRBJ1-2; 11 bases agree with TRBD1. The CDR3 length is 13 residues. The V gene end was trimmed by 9 bases and the J gene end by 7 bases; junction bases not matched to a gene: 7. Germline V lookup: CDR1 MGHRA, CDR2 YSYEKL. The CDR3 nucleotides are TGCGCCAGTAGGGACAGGGGGGCCCCTGGCTACACCTTC. Protein sequence: CASRDRGAPGYTF.

The V and J genes are TRBV18 and TRBJ2-7, with 7 bases matching TRBD2. The germline V gene has CDR1 KGHSH and CDR2 LQKENI. The length of the CDR3 is 14 residues. V lost 1 base, J lost 0 bases, and 0 bases stayed unmatched. In DNA, the CDR3 is TGTGCCAGCTCACCACGGGAGGGCTCCTACGAGCAGTACGTC. It specifies CASSPREGSYEQYV.

The V and J genes are TRBV19 and TRBJ2-5; D perhaps matches TRBD2 (5 bases). The CDR3 consists of 13 residues. V was clipped by 8 bases and J by 5 bases, with 15 bases between them. From germline, CDR1 is LNHDA and CDR2 SQIVND (reference sequence). The CDR3 reads CASRLSGMETQYF. CDR3 coding DNA: TGTGCCAGTCGCCTCTCGGGAATGGAGACCCAGTACTTC.

The chain employs TRBV19 and TRBJ1-1; 8 positions match TRBD1. After removal of 1 base from V and 5 bases from J, the junction contained 0 bases not matched to a gene. From germline, CDR1 is LNHDA and CDR2 SQIVND (reference sequence). There are 13 residues in the CDR3. CDR3 DNA sequence: TGTGCCAGTAGTATAGGACAGGGGACTGAAGCTTTCTTT. The encoded protein is CASSIGQGTEAFF.